These 4 T cell receptor beta chains share one sample of origin, sequenced in a study of early T cells in non-severe SARS-CoV-2 infection. TCRdb itself ran the 5' RACE reads through MiXCR, one entry per CDR3 protein. This sample has 63,000 or so distinct CDR3 sequences, with 12% found just once. Sequenced: whole blood. These receptors originate from an adult who was a healthcare worker with PCR-confirmed SARS-CoV-2 infection or an uninfected control (not recorded which).

This clonotype was recorded at least ten times. V gene TRBV5-5 combines with J gene TRBJ2-5; D not resolved. This CDR3 spans 13 amino acids. Germline CDR1 reads SGHKS; CDR2 reads YYEKEE (reference sequence). V dropped 1 base and J dropped 2 bases, with 6 bases sitting between them. The CDR3 nucleotides read TGTGCCAGCAGCTTGCGAGGTCAAGAGACCCAGTACTTC. This translates into CASSLRGQETQYF.

This rearrangement joins TRBV29-1 to TRBJ1-4; D remains ambiguous. Germline CDR1 is SQVTM and CDR2 is ANQGSEA. The CDR3 extends over 13 amino acids. V lost 5 bases and J lost 8, with 15 bases in between. The CDR3 reads CSVRVYAAEKLFF. The CDR3 DNA sequence: TGCAGCGTTAGGGTCTATGCGGCAGAAAAACTGTTTTTT.

This clonotype was detected many times. V is TRBV2 and J is TRBJ2-3; 14 bases match TRBD2. Germline V gene data show CDR1 as SNHLY and CDR2 as FYNNEI. The CDR3 covers 15 residues. The trim removed 10 bases at V and 7 bases at J, leaving 10 bases unmatched. This chain's CDR3 is CATHGTSGGLNTQYF. The CDR3 coding sequence is TGTGCCACCCATGGGACTAGCGGGGGCCTCAATACGCAGTATTTT.

The chain links TRBV30 to TRBJ2-4; D not resolved. The germline CDR1 and CDR2 sequences are GTSNPN and SVGIG (reference sequence). The germline V and J ends were trimmed by 2 bases and 0 bases, with 14 bases remaining between them. This CDR3 is built from 16 residues. The CDR3 sequence is CAWSPRAILAKNIQYF. CDR3 coding DNA: TGTGCCTGGAGTCCGAGAGCTATCCTAGCCAAAAACATTCAGTACTTC.